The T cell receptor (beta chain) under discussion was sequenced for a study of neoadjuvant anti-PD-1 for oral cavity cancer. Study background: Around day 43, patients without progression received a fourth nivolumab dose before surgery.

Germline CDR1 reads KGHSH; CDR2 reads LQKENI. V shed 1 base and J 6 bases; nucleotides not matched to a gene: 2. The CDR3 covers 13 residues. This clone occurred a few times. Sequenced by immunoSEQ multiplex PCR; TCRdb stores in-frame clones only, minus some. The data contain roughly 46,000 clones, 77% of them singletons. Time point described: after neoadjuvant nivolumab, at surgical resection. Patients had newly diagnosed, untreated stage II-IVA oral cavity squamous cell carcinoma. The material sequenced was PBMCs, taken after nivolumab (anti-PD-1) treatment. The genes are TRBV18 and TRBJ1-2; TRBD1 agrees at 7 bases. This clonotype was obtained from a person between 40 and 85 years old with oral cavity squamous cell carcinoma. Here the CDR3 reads CASSPQGANGYTF. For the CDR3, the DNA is TGTGCCAGCTCACCACAGGGGGCGAATGGCTACACCTTC.